The rows below give T cell receptor beta chains drawn from one sample of a study of T cells after somatic rescue of genetic block. Libraries were prepared by immunoSEQ multiplex PCR; TCRdb keeps only in-frame clonotypes and omits some of them. The data show over 55,000 clones, about 92% seen once. The source material was peripheral blood mononuclear cells (PBMCs). These receptor sequences come from a man aged 35-49 years. Both conserved end residues are part of each CDR3. Each record gives: V gene, clone size, J gene, D gene, CDR3 protein, CDR3 DNA. D genes are given only for firm matches. Not all rows give a size; the values are once, few, many and, for expanded clones, a class.

>TRBV7-3|NA|TRBJ2-5|TRBD2
CASSAGLAEETQYF
TGTGCCAGCAGCGCGGGACTAGCGGAAGAGACCCAGTACTTC
>TRBV9|NA|TRBJ1-3|NA
CASRGDGNTIYF
TGTGCCAGCAGGGGGGATGGAAACACCATATATTTT
>TRBV7-2|NA|TRBJ1-5|NA
CASSYSNQPQHF
TGTGCCAGCAGTTATAGCAATCAGCCCCAGCATTTT
>TRBV28|NA|TRBJ1-6|NA
CASTPTRGHNSPLHF
TGTGCCAGCACCCCCACCCGGGGACATAATTCACCCCTCCACTTT
>TRBV21-1|NA|TRBJ2-5|NA
CASSKPPGQQETQYF
TGTGCCAGCAGCAAGCCACCGGGACAGCAAGAGACCCAGTACTTC
>TRBV5-4|NA|TRBJ2-7|TRBD2
CASSLAAGPYEQYF
TGTGCCAGCAGCTTGGCAGCGGGGCCCTACGAGCAGTACTTC
>TRBV29-1|once|TRBJ2-5|TRBD1
CSVERDRGLGETQYF
TGCAGCGTTGAGCGGGACAGGGGGTTAGGAGAGACCCAGTACTTC
>TRBV30|NA|TRBJ2-3|TRBD2
CAWQLLAGGPGDTQYF
TGTGCCTGGCAGCTTCTCGCGGGGGGGCCCGGAGATACGCAGTATTTT
>TRBV19|NA|TRBJ2-6|NA
CASRHRTGPRFSGANVLTF
TGTGCCAGTAGGCATCGCACAGGGCCTAGGTTCTCTGGGGCCAACGTCCTGACTTTC
>TRBV29-1|NA|TRBJ2-3|TRBD1
CSVDRGTGYGDTQYF
TGCAGCGTGGACCGAGGGACAGGGTATGGAGATACGCAGTATTTT
>TRBV18|once|TRBJ2-4|TRBD2
CASSPPVGGGRGTIAKNIQYF
TGTGCCAGCTCACCGCCCGTAGGAGGAGGTCGGGGGACTATAGCCAAAAACATTCAGTACTTC
>TRBV5-4|NA|TRBJ1-2|NA
CASSFGEYGYTF
TGTGCCAGCAGCTTTGGGGAATATGGCTACACCTTC
>TRBV29-1|NA|TRBJ1-2|NA
CSVGRIYGYTF
TGCAGCGTCGGGAGGATCTATGGCTACACCTTC
>TRBV5-1|NA|TRBJ2-1|NA
CASSLQGRVNEQFF
TGCGCCAGCAGCTTGCAGGGTAGGGTCAATGAGCAGTTCTTC
>TRBV6-1|NA|TRBJ2-5|NA
CASSEDGRIQETQYF
TGTGCCAGCAGTGAAGATGGGCGGATCCAAGAGACCCAGTACTTC
>TRBV5-4|NA|TRBJ2-7|TRBD1
CASSLDRAYEQYF
TGTGCCAGCAGCCTAGACAGGGCCTACGAGCAGTACTTC
>TRBV2|NA|TRBJ2-7|NA
CASPLPGRSSYEQYF
TGTGCCAGCCCACTCCCGGGACGAAGCTCCTACGAGCAGTACTTC
>TRBV5-6|NA|TRBJ1-4|NA
CASRREPNEKLFF
TGTGCCAGCAGAAGGGAACCTAATGAAAAACTGTTTTTT
>TRBV7-2|NA|TRBJ2-5|TRBD2
CASSASGRLETQYF
TGTGCCAGCAGCGCTAGCGGGAGATTAGAGACCCAGTACTTC
>TRBV29-1|NA|TRBJ2-1|NA
CSVEDVGSSYNEQFF
TGCAGCGTTGAAGACGTCGGGAGCTCCTACAATGAGCAGTTCTTC
>TRBV28|NA|TRBJ2-7|NA
CASSLGTTYYEQYF
TGTGCCAGCAGTTTAGGGACAACCTACTACGAGCAGTACTTC
>TRBV18|NA|TRBJ2-7|TRBD1
CASSPRVLGDRGSYEQYF
TGTGCCAGCTCACCACGGGTCCTTGGGGACAGGGGTTCCTACGAGCAGTACTTC
>TRBV10-2|NA|TRBJ2-3|NA
CATLGRPTDTQYF
TGCGCCACCCTCGGACGACCCACAGATACGCAGTATTTT
>TRBV10-3|NA|TRBJ2-4|TRBD2
CAAKRVHGGDKNIQYF
TGTGCCGCCAAGAGAGTACACGGGGGGGACAAAAACATTCAGTACTTC
>TRBV28|NA|TRBJ2-7|TRBD2
CASRPSPLLGTSGRARNEQYF
TGTGCCAGCAGACCGTCCCCACTTCTCGGGACTAGCGGGAGGGCCAGAAACGAGCAGTACTTC
>TRBV14|once|TRBJ1-5|TRBD1
CASSQAGTGNQPQHF
TGTGCCAGCAGCCAAGCAGGGACAGGGAATCAGCCCCAGCATTTT
>TRBV4-1|NA|TRBJ1-4|NA
CASRQTGLNNEKLFF
TGCGCCAGCAGACAAACGGGACTCAATAATGAAAAACTGTTTTTT
>TRBV5-1|NA|TRBJ1-2|NA
CASSFGEEYGYTF
TGCGCCAGCAGCTTTGGGGAAGAGTATGGCTACACCTTC